Listed here are 28 T cell receptor beta chains from one sample, sequenced in a study of T cell repertoires in cytomegalovirus infection. TCRdb used MiXCR to reprocess the reads, holding one entry per CDR3 protein. The data show hundreds of thousands of distinct CDR3 sequences, approximately 18% seen once. Sequenced: PBMCs. Receptors originate from a human donor in good health (CMV status not recorded). Some clones in this sample may be carry-over from other donors' samples.

This rearrangement joins TRBV6-1 to TRBJ2-1; TRBD2 aligns across 11 bases. Germline loops: CDR1 MNHNS, CDR2 SASEGT. The V gene end was trimmed by 7 bases and the J gene end by 12 bases; junction bases not matched to a gene: 11. CDR3 length equals 14 residues. The CDR3 DNA is TGTGCCAGCATCTTTAGCGGGGGGGAGAGCGGGCAGTTCTTC. Protein: CASIFSGGESGQFF.

CDR3 sequence: CAISESGTANSGNTIYF. The CDR3 region has the DNA TGTGCCATCAGTGAGTCAGGGACCGCAAACTCTGGAAACACCATATATTTT. The genes are TRBV10-3 and TRBJ1-3, with D possibly matching TRBD1 (5 bases). Trimming shortened V by 0 bases and J by 0 bases, and 12 bases separated the two germline ends. Germline values: CDR1 ENHRY, CDR2 SYGVKD. CDR3 length equals 17 residues.

This clonotype was detected a few times. The chain has TRBV7-9 and TRBJ2-3; 7 nucleotides match TRBD1. CDR1 and CDR2 (germline): SEHNR, FQNEAQ (reference sequence). V shed 7 bases and J 4 bases; nucleotides not matched to a gene: 8. The length of the CDR3 is 14 residues. CDR3 nucleotide sequence: TGTGCCAGCATCTTCATCACAGGGGCAGATACGCAGTATTTT. This encodes CASIFITGADTQYF.

This clonotype was found many times. V is TRBV7-2 and J is TRBJ2-7, with no clear D. Germline V gives CDR1 SGHTA, CDR2 FQGNSA. The CDR3 runs to 13 residues. Trimming pared 2 bases from V and 0 bases from J, leaving 5 bases between. The CDR3 nucleotides are TGTGCCAGCAGCTTAACGGCCTCCTACGAGCAGTACTTC. It is translated as CASSLTASYEQYF.

This clonotype appeared a few times. The chain has TRBV9 and TRBJ2-3; 7 bases match TRBD2. Germline V CDR1 and CDR2: SGDLS, YYNGEE. CDR3 size: 16 residues. J gave up 1 base and V 0 bases, and 5 bases lay outside the gene matches. CDR3 sequence: CASSVATSGGTDTQYF. In DNA, the CDR3 is TGTGCCAGCAGCGTAGCTACGAGCGGGGGCACAGATACGCAGTATTTT. The variable domain in full, with the rest retrieved from reference TRBV9 and TRBJ2-3, is DSGVTQTPKHLITATGQRVTLRCSPRSGDLSVYWYQQSLDQGLQFLIQYYNGEERAKGNILERFSAQQFPDLHSELNLSSLELGDSALYFCASSVATSGGTDTQYFGPGTRLTVL.

This clonotype was picked up a small number of times. The chain uses TRBV19 and TRBJ1-5; 7 bases agree with TRBD1. CDR3 length: 13 residues. V shed 6 bases and J 5 bases; nucleotides not matched to a gene: 4. Germline CDR1 LNHDA, CDR2 SQIVND (reference sequence). The CDR3 DNA sequence: TGTGCCAGTAGCGGGACAGCTTATCAGCCCCAGCATTTT. It yields the protein CASSGTAYQPQHF.

V and J are TRBV20-1 and TRBJ2-5; D may be TRBD1 (6 bases). Per germline, CDR1 DFQATT and CDR2 SNEGSKA (reference sequence). Trimming removed 5 bases at V and 5 bases at J, with 9 bases between. The CDR3 is 11 amino acids. CDR3 nucleotide sequence: TGCAGTGCTTCAACAGGGGAGACCCAGTACTTC. It codes for CSASTGETQYF.

Turning to this clonotype: Since a much larger clone is just one base distant, this may be a read error. The rearrangement links TRBV19 to TRBJ2-5; D might be TRBD2 (6 bases). Germline CDR1 and CDR2: LNHDA and SQIVND (reference sequence). Trimming left V 4 bases short and J 8 bases short, with 17 bases between. The CDR3 extends over 14 amino acids. In DNA, the CDR3 is TGTGCCAGTAGTACTCTCGGCCCCGGGAGTACCCAGTACTTC. Translation gives CASSTLGPGSTQYF. Supplemented by reference TRBV19 and TRBJ2-5, the full variable domain reads DGGITQSPKYLFRKEGQNVTLSCEQNLNHDAMYWYRQDPGQGLRLIYYSQIVNDFQKGDIAEGYSVSREKKESFPLTVTSAQKNPTAFYLCASSTLGPGSTQYFGPGTRLLVL.

This clonotype occurred many times. The chain carries TRBV7-8 and TRBJ2-3; 7 bases match TRBD2. CDR1 is SGHVS, CDR2 FQNEAQ, per germline. The CDR3 has 15 residues. V lost 2 bases and J lost 2; bases outside the gene matches: 4. The CDR3 nucleotides read TGTGCCAGCAGCTTACTGGGGGGGATCACAGATACGCAGTATTTT. This encodes CASSLLGGITDTQYF.

This sequence joins TRBV6-2 or TRBV6-3 and TRBJ2-7; weak D call: TRBD1 (7 bases). V was trimmed by 5 bases and J by 3 bases, leaving 17 bases between them. The CDR3 loop spans 15 amino acids. Per germline, CDR1 MNHEY and CDR2 SVGEGT. CDR3: CASSVSGTAGYEQYF. The CDR3 DNA reads as TGTGCCAGCAGTGTTTCCGGGACAGCGGGCTACGAGCAGTACTTC.

In its sample, this clonotype was seen a few times. The CDR3: CASSPGPVNTEAFF. CDR3 sequence (DNA): TGTGCCAGCAGTCCCGGCCCGGTGAACACTGAAGCTTTCTTT. V and J are TRBV6-6 and TRBJ1-1; no clear D gene. CDR1 is MNHNY, CDR2 SVGAGI, per germline (reference sequence). V was trimmed by 5 bases and J by 0 bases, leaving 10 bases between them. This CDR3 is built from 14 residues.

This clonotype was detected many times. V is TRBV7-8 and J is TRBJ1-2, with D maybe TRBD1 (6 bases). The V end lost 1 base, the J end lost 3 bases, and 15 bases lay between the germline ends. In germline, CDR1 is SGHVS, CDR2 FQNEAQ. The CDR3 length is 16 residues. The CDR3 DNA reads TGTGCCAGCAGCTTAGTGGGCAGGGGAATTCACTATGGCTACACCTTC. Translation: CASSLVGRGIHYGYTF.

This chain connects TRBV12-5 to TRBJ2-1, with 10 bases aligning to TRBD2. With 4 bases clipped from V and 8 bases from J, the junction kept 8 bases outside the gene matches. The CDR3 has 15 amino acids. The germline V gene has CDR1 LGHNT and CDR2 FRNRAP. CDR3 loop: CASGSLAGGVDEQFF. CDR3 nucleotides: TGTGCTAGTGGTTCCTTAGCGGGAGGAGTCGATGAGCAGTTCTTC.

At least ten counts were recorded for this clonotype. The genes are TRBV7-8 and TRBJ2-7; TRBD2 matches at 12 bases. The germline CDR1 and CDR2 sequences are SGHVS and FQNEAQ. The junction had 14 bases not matched to a gene; V was cut back by 5 bases and J by 3 bases. This CDR3 comprises 18 residues. In DNA, the CDR3 is TGTGCCAGCAGCCCACGGACTAGCGGGGCGGCAGGCCGCTACGAGCAGTACTTC. This translates into CASSPRTSGAAGRYEQYF.

This chain connects TRBV11-2 to TRBJ2-7; the match to TRBD2 covers 11 bases. Unmatched junction bases numbered 19, after V lost 3 bases and J lost 6 bases. This CDR3 spans 19 amino acids. Per germline, CDR1 SGHAT and CDR2 FQNNGV. The CDR3 region has the DNA TGTGCCAGCAGCTTTATGCCCGGGACTAGCGGAATTCAGGAGGGCGAGCAGTACTTC. This sequence encodes CASSFMPGTSGIQEGEQYF.

The rearrangement uses TRBV7-9 and TRBJ2-7; possible D gene TRBD1, 5 bases. CDR3 length equals 13 residues. The V end lost 0 bases, the J end lost 3 bases, and 6 bases lay between the germline ends. Looked up from germline, CDR1 is SEHNR and CDR2 is FQNEAQ (reference sequence). CDR3 in DNA: TGTGCCAGCAGCTTAGCACAGGACTACGAGCAGTACTTC. As protein: CASSLAQDYEQYF.

The chain employs TRBV29-1 and TRBJ2-2; the D gene is possibly TRBD1 (5 bases). The V gene lost 4 bases and the J gene lost 5 bases, with 14 bases spanning the gap. The CDR3 has 14 amino acids. The germline gives CDR1 SQVTM, CDR2 ANQGSEA. The CDR3 bases are TGCAGCGTTGGCTCAGGGAAGGGGACCGGGGAGCTGTTTTTT. Translated: CSVGSGKGTGELFF.

This clonotype was detected many times. The CDR3 loop reads CASSLPTGNNSPLHF. The CDR3 coding sequence is TGTGCCAGCAGCTTACCGACAGGGAATAATTCACCCCTCCACTTT. This chain links TRBV7-2 with TRBJ1-6, with 7 bases matching TRBD1. The V gene end was trimmed by 2 bases and the J gene end by 5 bases; junction bases not matched to a gene: 3. Germline V gives CDR1 SGHTA, CDR2 FQGNSA. This CDR3 has 15 amino acids.

V is TRBV7-7 and J is TRBJ2-2, with TRBD1 as a possible D gene (5 bases). In germline, CDR1 is SSHAT, CDR2 FNYEAQ (reference sequence). The length of the CDR3 is 14 residues. The V end lost 1 base, the J end lost 11 bases, and 14 bases lay between the germline ends. The CDR3 region is CASSLDAGCGELFF. CDR3 DNA: TGTGCCAGCAGCTTAGATGCAGGGTGCGGAGAGCTGTTTTTT.

The chain employs TRBV9 and TRBJ1-4; 9 nucleotides line up with TRBD1. Germline lookup yields CDR1 SGDLS and CDR2 YYNGEE. The CDR3 spans 15 residues. The V segment lost 4 bases and the J segment 8 bases; nucleotides outside the gene matches: 9. The CDR3 nucleotides are TGTGCCAGCAGCACCCGGACAGGGGTGAACGAAAAACTGTTTTTT. It specifies CASSTRTGVNEKLFF.

This clonotype was counted a few times. This chain joins TRBV2 and TRBJ1-1, with 7 bases matching TRBD1. The CDR3 has 13 residues. V lost 8 bases, J lost 2 bases, and 5 bases stayed unmatched. In germline, CDR1 is SNHLY, CDR2 FYNNEI. CDR3 sequence reads: CASGGQFNTEAFF. The CDR3 DNA sequence: TGTGCCAGCGGGGGACAGTTCAACACTGAAGCTTTCTTT.

V usage is TRBV5-1 and J usage is TRBJ1-3; no firm D call. The germline V and J ends were trimmed by 0 bases and 7 bases, with 11 bases remaining between them. Looked up from germline, CDR1 is SGHRS and CDR2 is YFSETQ. CDR3 length equals 14 residues. The CDR3 nucleotides read TGCGCCAGCAGCTTGGAAATATCGCGGAACACCATATATTTT. Protein product: CASSLEISRNTIYF. Full variable domain (remainder filled in from reference TRBV5-1 and TRBJ1-3): KAGVTQTPRYLIKTRGQQVTLSCSPISGHRSVSWYQQTPGQGLQFLFEYFSETQRNKGNFPGRFSGRQFSNSRSEMNVSTLELGDSALYLCASSLEISRNTIYFGEGSWLTVV.

Of note for this clonotype: A single base separates this from a much larger clone, so it may be a read error. The V and J genes are TRBV7-2 and TRBJ1-6; D is uncertain. The CDR3 consists of 13 residues. Germline-derived CDR1 and CDR2 are SGHTA and FQGNSA. Trimming took 3 bases from V and 9 from J, leaving 9 bases between them. The CDR3 reads CASSLRKASPLHF. CDR3 in DNA: TGTGCCAGCAGCTTGAGGAAGGCTTCACCCCTCCACTTT.

The chain recombines TRBV6-2 or TRBV6-3 with TRBJ2-3, with 11 bases matching TRBD2. Trimming at V came to 2 bases and at J to 4 bases, leaving 11 bases not matched to a gene. The CDR3 is 18 amino acids. CDR1 is MNHEY, CDR2 SVGEGT, per germline. CDR3 amino acids: CASSYIGTSGRNSDTQYF. In DNA, the CDR3 is TGTGCCAGCAGTTACATCGGGACTAGCGGAAGAAACTCAGATACGCAGTATTTT.

This clonotype was detected only a few times. V and J are TRBV2 and TRBJ1-6; 11 nucleotides agree with TRBD1. Germline CDR1 and CDR2: SNHLY and FYNNEI. The CDR3 has 17 residues. J was trimmed by 10 bases and V by 6 bases; bases with no gene match: 14. For the CDR3, the DNA is TGTGCCAGCAGCCTGGAATACCCGGGACAGGGGGGATCACCCCTCCACTTT. Encoded protein: CASSLEYPGQGGSPLHF.

The chain joins TRBV6-5 to TRBJ1-1, with D perhaps matching TRBD1 (6 bases). Germline V CDR1 and CDR2: MNHEY, SVGAGI. V was shortened by 5 bases and J by 4 bases, with 14 bases between the two germline ends. The CDR3 runs 14 residues. The CDR3 region is CASSSRGLGTEAFF. CDR3 in DNA: TGTGCCAGCAGTAGTAGGGGGTTGGGCACTGAAGCTTTCTTT.

This sequence joins TRBV11-2 and TRBJ2-1, with D perhaps TRBD2 (5 bases). Trimming pared 5 bases from V and 6 bases from J, leaving 11 bases between. The CDR3 length is 13 residues. CDR1 is SGHAT, CDR2 FQNNGV, per germline. The CDR3 DNA reads as TGTGCCAGCAGCGCCCGTAGCGCCAATGAGCAGTTCTTC. Its translation: CASSARSANEQFF.

This clonotype was recorded at least ten times. V is TRBV7-6 and J is TRBJ1-1, with D possibly TRBD1 on 5 matching bases. V gave up 2 bases and J gave up 6 bases, with 10 bases separating them. The CDR3 covers 13 residues. Per germline, CDR1 SGHVS and CDR2 FNYEAQ. This chain's CDR3 is CASSLLQGAEAFF. In DNA, the CDR3 is TGTGCCAGCAGCTTACTGCAGGGCGCTGAAGCTTTCTTT.